This entry lists 21 T cell receptor beta chains sequenced from one sample in a study of cytomegalovirus exposure and HLA in healthy donors. It was with 60 Vbeta and 13 Jbeta primers that the PCR ran. Some clones are missing from TCRdb's copy, which holds only in-frame ones; the method was immunoSEQ multiplex PCR. Counted here are approximately 100,000 clones, roughly 71% occurring once; the ten biggest clones make up about a tenth. The sample consisted of PBMCs. Every receptor here comes from a man aged 40-50 years in good health and CMV-seropositive.

This clone was counted between two and nine times. The chain links TRBV29-1 to TRBJ2-1; maybe TRBD2 (6 bases). Germline loops: CDR1 SQVTM, CDR2 ANQGSEA. The CDR3 runs to 13 residues. The ends were cut back, 1 base at V and 5 bases at J, with 9 bases in the middle. This CDR3 reads CSVEAGVHNEQFF. CDR3 nucleotides: TGCAGCGTTGAAGCGGGGGTTCACAATGAGCAGTTCTTC.

This clone has a single count. This sequence joins TRBV19 and TRBJ1-5, with D perhaps TRBD1 (6 bases). Germline assignment: CDR1 LNHDA and CDR2 SQIVND (reference sequence). V was shortened by 3 bases and J by 9 bases, with 15 bases between the two germline ends. The CDR3 is made up of 14 amino acids. CDR3 sequence reads: CASSMGAAGSPQHF. Here the CDR3 DNA reads TGTGCCAGTAGTATGGGGGCAGCTGGGTCGCCCCAGCATTTT.

This clone has more than one count but fewer than ten. V is TRBV1 and J is TRBJ2-3; the listed D gene, TRBD2, was not tested against the DNA. TRBV1 has pseudogene status. This CDR3 is built from 15 residues. CDR3 coding DNA: TGCACCAGCAGCCAAGTTGGCGGGGGGTGGGATACGCAGTATTTT. It is translated as CTSSQVGGGWDTQYF.

This chain joins TRBV9 and TRBJ2-1; 10 positions agree with TRBD2. Looked up from germline, CDR1 is SGDLS and CDR2 is YYNGEE. V was pared by 3 bases and J by 4 bases, with 4 bases of the junction left unmatched. The CDR3 has 15 residues. CDR3 amino acids: CASSGGTSDYNEQFF. In DNA, the CDR3 is TGTGCCAGCAGCGGTGGGACTAGCGATTACAATGAGCAGTTCTTC.

The CDR3 region is CASSFVRTSGSPETQYF. The CDR3 coding sequence is TGTGCCAGCAGTTTTGTCCGTACTAGCGGGAGTCCAGAGACCCAGTACTTC. The chain couples TRBV27 to TRBJ2-5; 11 bases fit TRBD2. Trimming cost V 3 bases and J 4 bases; bases outside gene matches: 10. This CDR3 region has 17 residues. Germline V gene sequence: CDR1 MNHEY, CDR2 SMNVEV (reference sequence).

V usage is TRBV27 and J usage is TRBJ2-2; the D gene is possibly TRBD1 (5 bases). The CDR3 runs to 14 residues. V lost 4 bases and J 3 bases, leaving 9 bases between the germline ends. CDR1 is MNHEY, CDR2 SMNVEV, per germline (reference sequence). The chain's CDR3 is CASSSGLDTGELFF. CDR3 DNA: TGTGCCAGCAGTTCAGGGTTAGACACCGGGGAGCTGTTTTTT.

Worth noting for this clone: The sample contains more than one DNA sequence encoding this CDR3. The chain links TRBV5-1 to TRBJ2-7, with 9 bases fitting TRBD1. CDR3 length: 13 amino acids. Trimming took 4 bases from V and 3 from J; bases not matched to a gene: 2. Germline CDR1 is SGHRS and CDR2 is YFSETQ. The CDR3 spells CASSRGQGYEQYF. CDR3 DNA: TGCGCCAGCAGCCGGGGACAGGGCTACGAGCAGTACTTC.

V and J are TRBV18 and TRBJ1-1, with a possible D match to TRBD1 (6 bases). The CDR3 spans 14 residues. V was clipped by 6 bases and J by 1 base, with 12 bases between them. Per the germline V gene, CDR1 is KGHSH and CDR2 is LQKENI. CDR3 protein: CASSLTGTNTEAFF. The DNA of the CDR3 is TGTGCCAGCTCTCTTACAGGGACGAACACTGAAGCTTTCTTT.

This rearrangement joins TRBV29-1 to TRBJ1-1, with D possibly matching TRBD1 (6 bases). Trimming cost V 4 bases and J 2 bases, with 8 bases left between them. CDR1 is SQVTM, CDR2 ANQGSEA, per germline. There are 12 residues in the CDR3. This CDR3 reads CSVVGGNTEAFF. DNA of the CDR3: TGCAGCGTTGTTGGGGGCAACACTGAAGCTTTCTTT.

The V and J genes are TRBV6-1 and TRBJ2-5, with 7 bases fitting TRBD2. The ends lost 2 bases at V and 5 bases at J; junction bases unmatched: 2. CDR3 length: 13 amino acids. The germline gives CDR1 MNHNS, CDR2 SASEGT. The CDR3 is CASSEMGGETQYF. CDR3 coding DNA: TGTGCCAGCAGTGAAATGGGGGGGGAGACCCAGTACTTC.

Of note for this clone: An end of the junction does not agree with germline; a read error may underlie this. This chain's CDR3 is CASSPASSNNEQFF. The CDR3 DNA reads as TGTGCCAGCTCACCGGCCTCCTCCAACAATGAGCAGTTCTTC. This chain links TRBV18 with TRBJ2-1; D is unclear. Germline V CDR1 and CDR2: KGHSH, LQKENI. This CDR3 region has 14 residues.

The CDR3 loop reads CASVGPGGGNQPQHF. The CDR3, as DNA: TGTGCCAGCGTCGGACCTGGAGGGGGCAATCAGCCCCAGCATTTT. V and J are TRBV2 and TRBJ1-5; maybe TRBD1 (5 bases). The CDR3 runs to 15 residues. Germline values: CDR1 SNHLY, CDR2 FYNNEI. Trimming cost V 8 bases and J 2 bases, with 16 bases left between them. Filled out from reference TRBV2 and TRBJ1-5, the complete variable domain reads EPEVTQTPSHQVTQMGQEVILRCVPISNHLYFYWYRQILGQKVEFLVSFYNNEISEKSEIFDDQFSVERPDGSNFTLKIRSTKLEDSAMYFCASVGPGGGNQPQHFGDGTRLSIL.

This clone was seen just once. The chain joins TRBV30 to TRBJ2-1, with 15 bases identical to TRBD2. From germline, CDR1 is GTSNPN and CDR2 SVGIG (reference sequence). J lost 8 bases, V lost 8 bases, and 13 bases had no gene match. CDR3 length: 16 amino acids. The CDR3 sequence is CALGLAGGPILDEQFF. In nucleotides, the CDR3 is TGTGCCCTCGGACTAGCGGGAGGGCCCATTTTGGATGAGCAGTTCTTC.

The chain employs TRBV11-1 and TRBJ1-2, with 8 bases matching TRBD1. V shed 4 bases and J 6 bases; nucleotides not matched to a gene: 4. The CDR3 is 13 amino acids. Germline V gene sequence: CDR1 SGHAT, CDR2 FQDESV (reference sequence). The CDR3 is CASSYGQGDGYTF. Here the CDR3 DNA reads TGTGCCAGCAGCTACGGACAGGGTGATGGCTACACCTTC.

This sequence joins TRBV18 and TRBJ1-1; TRBD1 agrees at 8 bases. With V trimmed by 6 bases and J by 6 bases, 12 bases remained unmatched. CDR3 length equals 15 residues. Germline CDR1 and CDR2: KGHSH and LQKENI. The CDR3 nucleotides are TGTGCCAGCTCTACCCAGGACAGGGTCGGCCCTGAAGCTTTCTTT. This encodes CASSTQDRVGPEAFF.

The chain employs TRBV9 and TRBJ2-2; 7 bases line up with TRBD2. The CDR3 is made up of 14 amino acids. Germline CDR1 is SGDLS and CDR2 is YYNGEE. V gave up 4 bases and J gave up 8 bases; unmatched junction bases: 8. CDR3 residues: CASSKPGGPGELFF. The CDR3 nucleotides read TGTGCCAGCAGCAAACCGGGAGGCCCTGGGGAGCTGTTTTTT. Combining the CDR3 with reference TRBV9 and TRBJ2-2 gives the whole variable domain DSGVTQTPKHLITATGQRVTLRCSPRSGDLSVYWYQQSLDQGLQFLIQYYNGEERAKGNILERFSAQQFPDLHSELNLSSLELGDSALYFCASSKPGGPGELFFGEGSRLTVL.

The J gene is TRBJ1-2, the V gene TRBV9; unclear D gene. V was cut by 0 bases and J by 6 bases, with 18 bases left in between. CDR1 and CDR2 from the germline V gene are SGDLS and YYNGEE. This CDR3 contains 16 residues. The CDR3 DNA follows: TGTGCCAGCAGCGTAGGCGTCCCGGCAGACGGAGATGGCTACACCTTC. Translation: CASSVGVPADGDGYTF.

The chain combines TRBV25-1 with TRBJ2-7; 8 nucleotides line up with TRBD2. CDR3 length: 14 amino acids. Germline V gene data show CDR1 as MGHDK and CDR2 as SYGVNS. V lost 7 bases to trimming and J lost 2 bases; unmatched junction nucleotides: 7. The CDR3 DNA follows: TGTGCCAGCACCCCAGCGGGAGAGGCCTACGAGCAGTACGTC. This gives the protein CASTPAGEAYEQYV.

This sequence joins TRBV4-2 and TRBJ1-4; 7 bases line up with TRBD1. The CDR3 spans 16 residues. Germline-derived CDR1 and CDR2 are LGHNA and YNFKEQ. J gave up 6 bases and V 2 bases, and 9 bases lay outside the gene matches. The CDR3 DNA reads as TGTGCCAGCAGCCAAAACTCTCAGGGGGAGGATGAAAAACTGTTTTTT. Translating it yields CASSQNSQGEDEKLFF.

The chain uses TRBV2 and TRBJ1-1, with TRBD1 matching over 8 bases. Germline lookup yields CDR1 SNHLY and CDR2 FYNNEI. There are 14 residues in the CDR3. Trimming took 4 bases from V and 4 from J; bases not matched to a gene: 5. The CDR3 is CASSASRGLTEAFF. As DNA, the CDR3 is TGTGCCAGCAGTGCCTCCAGGGGGCTCACTGAAGCTTTCTTT.

This clone came up a few times. CDR3 residues: CASKRDRGGTEAFF. The CDR3, as DNA: TGTGCCAGCAAACGCGACAGGGGAGGCACTGAAGCTTTCTTT. This chain uses TRBV6-4 with TRBJ1-1; 8 bases are a match to TRBD1. This CDR3 comprises 14 residues. The V gene's germline CDR1 is MRHNA and CDR2 SNTAGT. The ends lost 7 bases at V and 4 bases at J; junction bases unmatched: 8.